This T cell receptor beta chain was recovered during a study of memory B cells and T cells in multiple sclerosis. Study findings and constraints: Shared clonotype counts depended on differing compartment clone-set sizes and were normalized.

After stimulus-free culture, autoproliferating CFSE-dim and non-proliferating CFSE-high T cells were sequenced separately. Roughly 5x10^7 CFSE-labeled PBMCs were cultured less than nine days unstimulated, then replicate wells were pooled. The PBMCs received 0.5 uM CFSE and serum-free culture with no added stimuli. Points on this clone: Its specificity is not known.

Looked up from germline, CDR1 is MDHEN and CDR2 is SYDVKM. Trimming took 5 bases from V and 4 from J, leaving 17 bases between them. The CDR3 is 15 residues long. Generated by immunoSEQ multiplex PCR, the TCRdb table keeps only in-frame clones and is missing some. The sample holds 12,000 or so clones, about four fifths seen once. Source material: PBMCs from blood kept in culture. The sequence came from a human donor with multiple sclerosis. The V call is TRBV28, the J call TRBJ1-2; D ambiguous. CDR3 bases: TGTGCCAGCAGTCCATACGTGCGGAGGAGCTATGGCTACACCTTC. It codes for CASSPYVRRSYGYTF.